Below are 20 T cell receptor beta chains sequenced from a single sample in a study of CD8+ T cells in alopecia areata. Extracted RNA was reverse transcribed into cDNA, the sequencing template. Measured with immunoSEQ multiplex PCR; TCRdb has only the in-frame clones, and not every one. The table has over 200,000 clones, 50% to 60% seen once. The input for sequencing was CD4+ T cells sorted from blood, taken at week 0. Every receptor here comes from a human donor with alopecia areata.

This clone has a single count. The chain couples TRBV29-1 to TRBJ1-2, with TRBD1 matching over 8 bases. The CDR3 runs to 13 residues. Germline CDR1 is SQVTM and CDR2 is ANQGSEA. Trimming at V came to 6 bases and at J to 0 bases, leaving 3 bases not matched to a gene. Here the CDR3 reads CSVGTGANYGYTF. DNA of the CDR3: TGCAGCGTGGGGACAGGAGCTAACTATGGCTACACCTTC.

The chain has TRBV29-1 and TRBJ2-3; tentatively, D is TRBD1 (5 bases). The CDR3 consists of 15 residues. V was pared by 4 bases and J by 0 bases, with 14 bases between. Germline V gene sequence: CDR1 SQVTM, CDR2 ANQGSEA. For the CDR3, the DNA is TGCAGCGTTGTATCCCCCAGGGATAGCACAGATACGCAGTATTTT. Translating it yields CSVVSPRDSTDTQYF.

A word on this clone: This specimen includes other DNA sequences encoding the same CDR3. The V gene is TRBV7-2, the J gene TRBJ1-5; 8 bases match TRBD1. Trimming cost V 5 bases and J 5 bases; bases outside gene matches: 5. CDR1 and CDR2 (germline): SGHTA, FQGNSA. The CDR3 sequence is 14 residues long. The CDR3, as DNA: TGTGCCAGCAGCCGCGGACAGGGCTATCAGCCCCAGCATTTT. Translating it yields CASSRGQGYQPQHF. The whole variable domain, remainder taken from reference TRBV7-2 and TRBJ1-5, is GAGVSQSPSNKVTEKGKDVELRCDPISGHTALYWYRQSLGQGLEFLIYFQGNSAPDKSGLPSDRFSAERTGGSVSTLTIQRTQQEDSAVYLCASSRGQGYQPQHFGDGTRLSIL.

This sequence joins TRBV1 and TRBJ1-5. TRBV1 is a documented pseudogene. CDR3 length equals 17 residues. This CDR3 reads CTSSPLGERLGNQPQHF. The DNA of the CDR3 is TGCACCAGCAGCCCCCTTGGGGAACGTTTAGGCAATCAGCCCCAGCATTTT.

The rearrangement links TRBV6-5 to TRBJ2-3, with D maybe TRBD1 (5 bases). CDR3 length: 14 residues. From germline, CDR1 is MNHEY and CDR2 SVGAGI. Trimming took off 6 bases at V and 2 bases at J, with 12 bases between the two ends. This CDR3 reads CASSHRTNTDTQYF. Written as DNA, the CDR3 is TGTGCCAGCAGCCATAGGACAAACACAGATACGCAGTATTTT.

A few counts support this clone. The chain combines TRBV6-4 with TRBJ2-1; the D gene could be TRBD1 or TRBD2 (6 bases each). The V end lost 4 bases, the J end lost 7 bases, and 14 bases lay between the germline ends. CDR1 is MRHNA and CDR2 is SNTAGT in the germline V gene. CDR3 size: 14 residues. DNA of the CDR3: TGTGCCAGCAGTGGGGGGGCCCATAGAAATGAGCAGTTCTTC. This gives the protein CASSGGAHRNEQFF.

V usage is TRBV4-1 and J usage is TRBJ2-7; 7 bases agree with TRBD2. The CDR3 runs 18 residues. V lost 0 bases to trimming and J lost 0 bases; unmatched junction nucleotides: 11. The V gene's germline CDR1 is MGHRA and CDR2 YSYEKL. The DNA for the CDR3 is TGCGCCAGCAGCCAAGATCCCACGGACGGGAGGAGCTCCTACGAGCAGTACTTC. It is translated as CASSQDPTDGRSSYEQYF.

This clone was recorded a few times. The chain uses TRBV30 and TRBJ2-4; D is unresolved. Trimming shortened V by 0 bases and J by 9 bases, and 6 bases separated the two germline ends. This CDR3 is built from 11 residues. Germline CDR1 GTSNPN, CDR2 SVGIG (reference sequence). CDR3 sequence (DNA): TGTGCCTGGAGTGTACGCGGCATTCAGTACTTC. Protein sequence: CAWSVRGIQYF.

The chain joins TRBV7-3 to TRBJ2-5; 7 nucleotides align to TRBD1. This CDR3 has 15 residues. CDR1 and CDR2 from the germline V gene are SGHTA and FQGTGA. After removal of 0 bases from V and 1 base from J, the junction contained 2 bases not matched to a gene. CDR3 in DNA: TGTGCCAGCAGCTTAACGGGACAGCTCCAAGAGACCCAGTACTTC. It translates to CASSLTGQLQETQYF.

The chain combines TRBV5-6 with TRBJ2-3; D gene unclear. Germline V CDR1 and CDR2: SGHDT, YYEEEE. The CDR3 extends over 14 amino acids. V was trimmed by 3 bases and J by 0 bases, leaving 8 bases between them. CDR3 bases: TGTGCCAGCAGCTCCGGATGGAGCACAGATACGCAGTATTTT. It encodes CASSSGWSTDTQYF.

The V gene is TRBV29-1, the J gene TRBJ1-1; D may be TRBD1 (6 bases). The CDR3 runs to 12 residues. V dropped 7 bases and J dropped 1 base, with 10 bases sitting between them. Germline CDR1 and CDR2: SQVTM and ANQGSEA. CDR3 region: CSADRPNTEAFF. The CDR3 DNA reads TGCAGCGCTGACAGGCCGAACACTGAAGCTTTCTTT.

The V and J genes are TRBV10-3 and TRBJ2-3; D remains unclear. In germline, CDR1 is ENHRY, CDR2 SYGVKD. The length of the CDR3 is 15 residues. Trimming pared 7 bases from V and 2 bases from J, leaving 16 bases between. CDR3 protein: CAIKDEWSHTDTQYF. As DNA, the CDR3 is TGTGCCATCAAAGATGAGTGGTCCCACACAGATACGCAGTATTTT.

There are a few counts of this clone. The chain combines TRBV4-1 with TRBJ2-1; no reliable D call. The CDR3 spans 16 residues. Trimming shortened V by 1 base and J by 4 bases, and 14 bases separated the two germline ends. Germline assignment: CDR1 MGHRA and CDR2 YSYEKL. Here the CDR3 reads CASSQVDLLIYNEQFF. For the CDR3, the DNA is TGCGCCAGCAGCCAAGTAGACTTACTTATTTACAATGAGCAGTTCTTC.

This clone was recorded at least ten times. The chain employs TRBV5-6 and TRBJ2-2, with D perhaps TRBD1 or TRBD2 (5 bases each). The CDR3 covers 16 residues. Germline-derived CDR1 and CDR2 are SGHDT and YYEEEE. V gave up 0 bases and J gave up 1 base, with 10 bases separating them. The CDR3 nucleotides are TGTGCCAGCAGCTTGGCCGGGACGGTGAACACCGGGGAGCTGTTTTTT. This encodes CASSLAGTVNTGELFF.

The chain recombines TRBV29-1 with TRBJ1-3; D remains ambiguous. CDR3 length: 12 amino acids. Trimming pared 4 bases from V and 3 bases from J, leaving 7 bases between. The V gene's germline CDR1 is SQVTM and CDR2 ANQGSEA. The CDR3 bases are TGCAGCGTTGGGTCTGATGGAAACACCATATATTTT. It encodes CSVGSDGNTIYF.

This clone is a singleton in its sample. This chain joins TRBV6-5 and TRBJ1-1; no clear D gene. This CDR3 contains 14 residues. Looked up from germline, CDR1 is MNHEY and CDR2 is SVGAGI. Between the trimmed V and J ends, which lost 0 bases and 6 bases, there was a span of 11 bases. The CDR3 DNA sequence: TGTGCCAGCAGTTACTCTAGGCATGGGGCTGAAGCTTTCTTT. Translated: CASSYSRHGAEAFF.

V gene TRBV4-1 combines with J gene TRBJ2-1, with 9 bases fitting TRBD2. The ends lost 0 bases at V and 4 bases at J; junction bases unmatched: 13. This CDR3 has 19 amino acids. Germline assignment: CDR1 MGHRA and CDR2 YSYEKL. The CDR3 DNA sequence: TGCGCCAGCAGCCAAGAAGATCACCGGGCTAGCGGGACTTACAATGAGCAGTTCTTC. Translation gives CASSQEDHRASGTYNEQFF.

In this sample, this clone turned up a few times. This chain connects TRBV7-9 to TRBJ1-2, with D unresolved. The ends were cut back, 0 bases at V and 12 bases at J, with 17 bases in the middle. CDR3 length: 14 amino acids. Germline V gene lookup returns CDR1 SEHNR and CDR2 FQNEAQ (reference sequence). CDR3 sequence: CASSLAGSPFADTF. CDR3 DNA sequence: TGTGCCAGCAGCTTAGCGGGGTCCCCCTTTGCCGACACCTTC. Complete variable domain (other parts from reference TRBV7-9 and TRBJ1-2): DTGVSQNPRHKITKRGQNVTFRCDPISEHNRLYWYRQTLGQGPEFLTYFQNEAQLEKSRLLSDRFSAERPKGSFSTLEIQRTEQGDSAMYLCASSLAGSPFADTFGSGTRLTVV.

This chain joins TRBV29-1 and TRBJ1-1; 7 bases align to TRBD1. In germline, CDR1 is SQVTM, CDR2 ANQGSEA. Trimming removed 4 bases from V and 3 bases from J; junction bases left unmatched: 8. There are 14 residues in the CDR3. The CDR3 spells CSVVVQGGDTEAFF. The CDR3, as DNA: TGCAGCGTTGTGGTGCAGGGGGGGGACACTGAAGCTTTCTTT.

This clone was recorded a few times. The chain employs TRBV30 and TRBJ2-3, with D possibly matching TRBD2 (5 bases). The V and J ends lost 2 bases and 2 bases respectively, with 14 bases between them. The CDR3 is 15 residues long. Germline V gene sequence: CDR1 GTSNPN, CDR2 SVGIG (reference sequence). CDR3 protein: CAWSFILATTDTQYF. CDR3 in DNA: TGTGCCTGGAGTTTTATCCTAGCAACCACAGATACGCAGTATTTT.